The present TCR beta chain was sequenced within a study of blood T cell repertoires in COVID-19 (dated by TCRdb to about 2020). Looking at the study overall: The collaborator samples originated in the United States, Italy and Spain and spanned the acute and convalescent phases of COVID-19. The material from the prospective study consisted of cDNA or gDNA derived from T cells, B-cell-depleted T cells, or PBMCs. Deeply sampled blood TCRbeta repertoires from subjects exposed to, actively infected with, or recovered from COVID-19 were included in the dataset. The repertoires were made available in a free public database intended to serve as a resource for research on the immune response to SARS-CoV-2. The samples were drawn from two sources: the first 160 participants of the ongoing ImmuneRACE study, and over 1,000 subjects contributed by 6 global collaborators. Nearly every sample came with metadata listing a de-identified subject ID, COVID-19 status, age in years and sex. HLA class I and class II types, where available, came from metadata supplied by the sample provider rather than from assay-based typing. The research as a whole found: The quantity of clinical and demographic metadata differed by source and by participant and was supplied without curation.

TCRbeta CDR3 regions were amplified from genomic DNA using the immunoSEQ Assay, a bias-controlled multiplex PCR. Per the authors' processing: Nucleated cell counts per sample were estimated from amplification of reference gene primers within the assay. To quantify the absolute abundance of each unique TCRbeta CDR3 rearrangement, sequence reads were collapsed and filtered. For each sample, productive Simpson clonality was calculated as the square root of Simpson's diversity index across productive rearrangements. Held by TCRdb, this immuneACCESS table contains in-frame sequences only and omits some clones. Under half of the omission traces to an unresolved V gene where checked; the cause of the rest is unknown. For V, J and clone size, that table is used; D and trimming come from the DNA. The sample table holds about 80,000 clones, of which 65% to 85% were seen once. Of the sample, just under 6% falls within the top ten clones.

Whole blood was collected in K2EDTA tubes by collaborating institutions according to the institutions' own protocols. For TCRbeta analysis, collaborators shipped samples in one of three forms: frozen whole blood, isolated PBMCs, or DNA extracted from either of those sample types. This clone was counted between two and nine times. The clone's antigen remains unknown. No much larger clone exists at a distance of one base, and base qualities are not known. V ends up 4 bases short and J 7 bases short, with an unmatched junction base count of 3. CDR1 and CDR2 are drawn from the germline V gene: MRHNA, SNTAGT. The CDR3 spans 13 residues, from the cysteine through the phenylalanine. Just the 39-base CDR3 DNA is kept, in frame starting at base 1.

The specimen sequenced was peripheral blood. The sequence was collected from a man aged 60 to 75 with active or convalescent COVID-19. This sequence uses TRBV6-4 and TRBJ1-2; the junction holds 10 bases that match TRBD1. The CDR3 amino acid sequence is: CASSGRTGGGYTF. The nucleotide sequence reads as follows: TGTGCCAGCAGTGGGCGGACAGGGGGTGGCTACACCTTC.